These 5 T cell receptor beta chains were sequenced from one sample in a study of cytomegalovirus exposure and HLA in healthy donors (dated by TCRdb to about 2017). To prepare the library, the immunoSEQ multiplex PCR assay was applied. For the multiplex PCR, a mixture combining 60 forward primers for TCR Vbeta segments and 13 reverse primers for TCR Jbeta segments was used. What TCRdb holds here is the immuneACCESS table cut down to in-frame rearrangements. Part of the clones is not present; checked against another copy, under half of the missing clones reflect an unresolved V gene, and the others are unexplained. This sample has about 180,000 clones in its table, and around 80% of those were observed once. The ten largest clones capture 1.4% of the sample. The sample consisted of PBMCs. The receptors were gathered from a young man in good health and CMV-seronegative.

This chain uses TRBV4-3 with TRBJ1-3; 12 bases match TRBD1. J gave up 4 bases and V 4 bases, and 2 bases lay outside the gene matches. This CDR3 spans 15 amino acids. Germline values: CDR1 LGHNA, CDR2 YSLEER. The CDR3 spells CASSRDRGRGNTIYF. For the CDR3, the DNA is TGCGCCAGCAGCCGGGACAGGGGGCGAGGAAACACCATATATTTT.

CDR3 coding DNA: TGTGCCAGTAGTCCACTAGCGGGAAGAGGGTCCGAGCAGTACTTC. Residues: CASSPLAGRGSEQYF. The rearrangement links TRBV19 to TRBJ2-7; 10 bases match TRBD2. The J segment lost 6 bases and the V segment lost 5 bases, leaving 10 bases of the junction unmatched. The CDR3 consists of 15 residues. Germline lookup yields CDR1 LNHDA and CDR2 SQIVND (reference sequence).

This clone was recorded a few times. The chain joins TRBV27 to TRBJ1-1; D uncertain. The CDR3 consists of 13 residues. Germline values: CDR1 MNHEY, CDR2 SMNVEV (reference sequence). V lost 5 bases, J lost 1 base, and 8 bases lay in between. In nucleotides, the CDR3 is TGTGCCAGCAGTCGGGAGGGGAACACTGAAGCTTTCTTT. This translates into CASSREGNTEAFF.

The chain uses TRBV11-3 and TRBJ2-1; 12 nucleotides line up with TRBD2. J lost 9 bases, V lost 1 base, and 4 bases had no gene match. Looked up from germline, CDR1 is SGHNT and CDR2 is YENEEA. The length of the CDR3 is 15 residues. As DNA, the CDR3 is TGTGCCAGCAGCTTAGCTAGCGGGGGGGCTCCTGAGCAGTTCTTC. Protein sequence: CASSLASGGAPEQFF.

In this sample, this clone turned up once. The V gene is TRBV5-4, the J gene TRBJ2-7, with 12 bases lining up with TRBD2. The V gene end was trimmed by 6 bases and the J gene end by 2 bases; junction bases not matched to a gene: 6. Germline V gene lookup returns CDR1 SGHNT and CDR2 YYREEE (reference sequence). The CDR3 is made up of 15 amino acids. Here the CDR3 reads CASTKTSGGPYEQYF. The CDR3 bases are TGTGCCAGCACCAAAACTAGCGGGGGGCCCTACGAGCAGTACTTC.